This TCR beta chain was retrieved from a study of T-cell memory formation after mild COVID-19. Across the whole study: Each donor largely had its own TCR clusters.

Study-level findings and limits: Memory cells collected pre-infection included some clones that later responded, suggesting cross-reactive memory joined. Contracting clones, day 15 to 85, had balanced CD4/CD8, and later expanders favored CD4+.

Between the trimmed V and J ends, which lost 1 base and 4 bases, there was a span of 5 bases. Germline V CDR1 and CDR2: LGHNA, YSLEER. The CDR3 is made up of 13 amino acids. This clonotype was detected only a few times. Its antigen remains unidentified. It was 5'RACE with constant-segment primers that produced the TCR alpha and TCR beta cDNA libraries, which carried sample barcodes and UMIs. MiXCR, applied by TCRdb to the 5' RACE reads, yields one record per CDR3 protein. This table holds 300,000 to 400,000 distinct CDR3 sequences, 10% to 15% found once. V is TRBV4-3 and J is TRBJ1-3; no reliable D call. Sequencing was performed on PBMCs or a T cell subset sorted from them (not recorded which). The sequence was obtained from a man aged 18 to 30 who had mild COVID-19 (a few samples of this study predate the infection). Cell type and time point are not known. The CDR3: CASSQVPGNTIYF. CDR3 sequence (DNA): TGCGCCAGCAGCCAAGTTCCGGGAAACACCATATATTTT.